Each of the 23 T cell receptor beta chains below was sequenced from the same sample in a study of blood T cell repertoires in COVID-19. Libraries were prepared by immunoSEQ multiplex PCR; TCRdb keeps only in-frame clonotypes and omits some of them. The data contain around 220,000 clones, less than 90% of them singletons. The specimen sequenced was peripheral blood. The source of these receptors is a middle-aged man with active or convalescent COVID-19.

CDR3 residues: CASSQGPAGYGTEAFF. CDR3 sequence (DNA): TGCGCCAGCAGCCAAGGACCCGCAGGGTATGGCACTGAAGCTTTCTTT. The chain combines TRBV4-1 with TRBJ1-1; weak D call: TRBD1 (5 bases). Germline V gene data show CDR1 as MGHRA and CDR2 as YSYEKL. V was cut by 1 base and J by 4 bases, with 16 bases left in between. The CDR3 length is 16 residues.

The chain combines TRBV9 with TRBJ2-7; 7 positions match TRBD2. Trimming at V came to 3 bases and at J to 7 bases, leaving 16 bases not matched to a gene. Germline loops: CDR1 SGDLS, CDR2 YYNGEE. The CDR3 consists of 16 residues. The CDR3: CASSETPSGNSGEQYF. The CDR3 nucleotides read TGTGCCAGCAGCGAAACTCCTAGCGGAAATTCGGGGGAGCAGTACTTC.

V gene TRBV30 combines with J gene TRBJ1-3; 9 bases are a match to TRBD1. The CDR3 contains 15 residues. V shed 3 bases, J shed 3 bases, and the junction held 6 bases outside the gene matches. Germline CDR1 GTSNPN, CDR2 SVGIG (reference sequence). DNA for the CDR3: TGTGCCTGGAGAGAAGACAGGGGGGTTGGAAACACCATATATTTT. It is translated as CAWREDRGVGNTIYF. Based on the CDR3 plus reference TRBV30 and TRBJ1-3, the full variable domain is SQTIHQWPATLVQPVGSPLSLECTVEGTSNPNLYWYRQAAGRGLQLLFYSVGIGQISSEVPQNLSASRPQDRQFILSSKKLLLSDSGFYLCAWREDRGVGNTIYFGEGSWLTVV.

The rearrangement joins TRBV27 to TRBJ1-1, with 7 bases lining up with TRBD1. V was clipped by 0 bases and J by 4 bases; unmatched bases: 11. The CDR3 contains 17 residues. Germline CDR1 MNHEY, CDR2 SMNVEV (reference sequence). In DNA, the CDR3 is TGTGCCAGCAGTTTATCGTTAAGGGACCAGGGGGGCACTGAAGCTTTCTTT. Amino acid sequence: CASSLSLRDQGGTEAFF.

This chain uses TRBV2 with TRBJ2-3; 7 nucleotides match TRBD2. Germline V gene lookup returns CDR1 SNHLY and CDR2 FYNNEI. J lost 0 bases, V lost 3 bases, and 0 bases had no gene match. The CDR3 runs 14 residues. The CDR3 loop reads CASSEGGSTDTQYF. The CDR3, as DNA: TGTGCCAGCAGTGAGGGGGGGAGCACAGATACGCAGTATTTT.

V and J are TRBV29-1 and TRBJ2-5; D unclear. The germline V gene has CDR1 SQVTM and CDR2 ANQGSEA. This CDR3 is built from 11 residues. The V gene lost 8 bases and the J gene lost 3 bases, with 10 bases spanning the gap. This chain's CDR3 is CSFRGEETQYF. Written as DNA, the CDR3 is TGCAGCTTCCGTGGAGAAGAGACCCAGTACTTC.

The CDR3 region has the DNA TGTGCCTGGACCTCCTGGGGACAGGGTAACACCATATATTTT. This translates into CAWTSWGQGNTIYF. The chain joins TRBV30 to TRBJ1-3, with 9 bases identical to TRBD1. The V gene's germline CDR1 is GTSNPN and CDR2 SVGIG (reference sequence). This CDR3 comprises 14 residues. The trim removed 4 bases at V and 7 bases at J, leaving 8 bases unmatched.

The J gene is TRBJ1-5, the V gene TRBV24-1; possibly TRBD1 for D (6 bases). From germline, CDR1 is KGHDR and CDR2 SFDVKD. V lost 2 bases and J lost 6, with 16 bases in between. The CDR3 is 16 amino acids. In nucleotides, the CDR3 is TGTGCCACCAGTGATTCGGGACAAATATCTAGTCAGCCCCAGCATTTT. Residues: CATSDSGQISSQPQHF.

The V and J genes are TRBV6-2 or TRBV6-3 and TRBJ2-7; 9 bases fit TRBD1. The CDR3 loop spans 16 amino acids. The V gene end was trimmed by 4 bases and the J gene end by 5 bases; junction bases not matched to a gene: 12. Germline-derived CDR1 and CDR2 are MNHEY and SVGEGT. The CDR3 DNA sequence: TGTGCCAGCAGTTCGGCCGACAGGGGGATTAAGAACGAGCAGTACTTC. Translation: CASSSADRGIKNEQYF.

The genes are TRBV4-2 and TRBJ1-5, with 8 bases matching TRBD1. The germline V gene encodes CDR1 LGHNA and CDR2 YNFKEQ. The CDR3 is 17 amino acids. V was pared by 1 base and J by 0 bases, with 5 bases of the junction left unmatched. The CDR3 here is CASSQVGTGVSNQPQHF. CDR3 coding DNA: TGTGCCAGCAGCCAAGTGGGGACAGGAGTTAGCAATCAGCCCCAGCATTTT.

This sequence joins TRBV27 and TRBJ2-7; TRBD2 matches 9 bases. V lost 2 bases to trimming and J lost 2 bases; unmatched junction nucleotides: 7. This CDR3 contains 16 residues. Germline values: CDR1 MNHEY, CDR2 SMNVEV (reference sequence). CDR3 in DNA: TGTGCCAGCAGTTTAACGTGGACTAGCGTAGCCTACGAGCAGTACTTC. Translation gives CASSLTWTSVAYEQYF.

The chain uses TRBV5-1 and TRBJ1-2; D unclear. CDR3 size: 15 residues. The V end was cut by 0 bases, the J end by 0 bases, with 9 bases between. Germline lookup yields CDR1 SGHRS and CDR2 YFSETQ. CDR3 protein: CASSLAGESNYGYTF. In DNA, the CDR3 is TGCGCCAGCAGCTTGGCCGGAGAGTCTAACTATGGCTACACCTTC.

The chain combines TRBV6-4 with TRBJ1-1; D possibly corresponds to TRBD1 (5 bases). The germline V gene has CDR1 MRHNA and CDR2 SNTAGT. The length of the CDR3 is 15 residues. V lost 6 bases to trimming and J lost 5 bases, with 19 bases between them. In DNA, the CDR3 is TGTGCCAGCAGGGACCTAGGGGTTGGGGGGACTGAAGCTTTCTTT. It is translated as CASRDLGVGGTEAFF.

V and J are TRBV5-5 and TRBJ1-5; D possibly corresponds to TRBD1 (6 bases). CDR1 and CDR2 (germline): SGHKS, YYEKEE (reference sequence). Deletions cut 4 bases from V and 0 bases from J, with 20 bases between. The CDR3 is 18 residues long. This CDR3 is CASSPGPGEVYSNQPQHF. CDR3 bases: TGTGCCAGCAGCCCCGGCCCAGGGGAAGTCTATAGCAATCAGCCCCAGCATTTT.

Comment on this clone: An end of the junction does not agree with germline; a read error may underlie this. The rearrangement links TRBV19 to TRBJ1-5; maybe TRBD1 (5 bases). This CDR3 region has 13 residues. Per germline, CDR1 LNHDA and CDR2 SQIVND (reference sequence). CDR3 loop: CASSLDSVRAQHF. The CDR3 region has the DNA TGTGCCAGTAGTCTAGATTCCGTCAGGGCCCAGCATTTT. Full variable domain (missing parts from reference TRBV19 and TRBJ1-5): DGGITQSPKYLFRKEGQNVTLSCEQNLNHDAMYWYRQDPGQGLRLIYYSQIVNDFQKGDIAEGYSVSREKKESFPLTVTSAQKNPTAFYLCASSLDSVRAQHFGDGTRLSIL.

The CDR3 region is CASSQQGLRAQPQHF. The DNA for the CDR3 is TGCGCCAGCAGCCAGCAGGGCTTACGGGCTCAGCCCCAGCATTTT. This chain uses TRBV4-1 with TRBJ1-5; perhaps TRBD1 as D (5 bases). Germline V gene lookup returns CDR1 MGHRA and CDR2 YSYEKL. This CDR3 is 15 amino acids long. V lost 3 bases and J lost 6, with 15 bases in between.

The chain combines TRBV28 with TRBJ1-6; D is uncertain. V was clipped by 5 bases and J by 2 bases, with 19 bases between them. The germline CDR1 and CDR2 sequences are MDHEN and SYDVKM. The CDR3 totals 18 residues. The CDR3 loop is CASSPGSLGSTYNSPLHF. The DNA of the CDR3 is TGTGCCAGCAGTCCCGGATCCCTGGGGAGCACCTATAATTCACCCCTCCACTTT.

The V and J genes are TRBV20-1 and TRBJ1-1; D call uncertain. Germline CDR1 DFQATT, CDR2 SNEGSKA (reference sequence). The CDR3 sequence is 14 residues long. Trimming stripped 5 bases from V and 0 bases from J, with 13 bases between. The CDR3 DNA reads as TGCAGTGCTCGTGTACGACTCGTGAACACTGAAGCTTTCTTT. This translates into CSARVRLVNTEAFF.

The DNA for the CDR3 is TGTGCCAGCAGCTTTGCTAGCGGGGGGGCGGGAGATACGCAGTATTTT. Translation gives CASSFASGGAGDTQYF. V gene TRBV5-5 combines with J gene TRBJ2-3, with 12 bases matching TRBD2. This CDR3 region has 16 residues. Trimming took 2 bases from V and 5 from J; bases not matched to a gene: 6. In germline, CDR1 is SGHKS, CDR2 YYEKEE (reference sequence).

The chain uses TRBV30 and TRBJ1-4, with 7 bases that match TRBD1. The CDR3 has 15 residues. Germline trimming cut 1 base from V and 6 bases from J; bases unmatched to any gene: 8. Per the germline V gene, CDR1 is GTSNPN and CDR2 is SVGIG (reference sequence). CDR3: CAWSGGTGEYEKLFF. The CDR3 coding sequence is TGTGCCTGGAGTGGAGGAACAGGGGAGTATGAAAAACTGTTTTTT.

The chain's CDR3 is CASSRGVIYTEAFF. CDR3 coding DNA: TGTGCCAGTAGCAGGGGGGTCATATACACTGAAGCTTTCTTT. The V gene is TRBV19, the J gene TRBJ1-1, with TRBD1 matching over 7 bases. Germline V gives CDR1 LNHDA, CDR2 SQIVND (reference sequence). V lost 6 bases and J lost 3; bases outside the gene matches: 7. The CDR3 has 14 residues.

The chain has TRBV6-5 and TRBJ1-2; 8 nucleotides align to TRBD1. With 5 bases clipped from V and 8 bases from J, the junction kept 13 bases outside the gene matches. This CDR3 is 15 amino acids long. CDR1 MNHEY and CDR2 SVGAGI come from the germline V gene. CDR3 sequence reads: CASSLRDRPNKGYTF. The CDR3, as DNA: TGTGCCAGCAGTCTCCGGGACAGGCCCAACAAAGGCTACACCTTC.

The chain employs TRBV27 and TRBJ2-2; the match to TRBD2 covers 7 bases. The CDR3 contains 14 residues. Germline CDR1 is MNHEY and CDR2 is SMNVEV (reference sequence). V lost 7 bases and J lost 1; bases outside the gene matches: 3. The CDR3 region is CASKGGRNTGELFF. The DNA for the CDR3 is TGTGCCAGCAAGGGCGGGAGGAACACCGGGGAGCTGTTTTTT.